This TCR beta chain emerged from a study of blood T cell repertoires in COVID-19. The wider study: The analysed material was cDNA or gDNA that came from T cells, B-cell-depleted T cells, or PBMCs.

CDR1 and CDR2 (germline): MNHEY, SVGAGI. Trimming left V 6 bases short and J 4 bases short, with 7 bases between. This CDR3 contains 12 residues. Per the original data handling: Amplifying reference gene primers gave estimates of nucleated cell counts. The method was immunoSEQ multiplex PCR; TCRdb's version includes in-frame clones alone and lacks a portion of them. Clone size and V and J calls were adopted from that table, with D and trimming inferred from the DNA. The table lists about 55,000 clones, approximately 92% of them singletons. Sequenced material: peripheral blood. The clonotype was recovered from a man older than 75 with acute or convalescent COVID-19. The genes are TRBV6-5 and TRBJ2-1; no firm D call. Written as DNA, the CDR3 is TGTGCCAGCAGACCACATTACAATGAGCAGTTCTTC. Amino acid sequence: CASRPHYNEQFF.